The source of this TCR beta chain is a study of response to subunit inactivated influenza vaccine. Findings and limits, study-wide: Authors suggested that a seasonal influenza vaccination recruits few new T cells each time.

This clonotype was seen only a few times. Its antigen is currently unknown. TCRdb ran MiXCR on the RT-PCR reads and lists one entry per CDR3 protein. The sample has 400,000 to 650,000 distinct CDR3 sequences, approximately 7.2% seen once; the top ten hold 13%. Germline V gene data show CDR1 as LGHNT and CDR2 as FRNRAP. The CDR3 has 12 residues. V was shortened by 1 base and J by 6 bases, with 7 bases between the two germline ends. The sample in question was PBMCs from blood, obtained approximately 25 months after vaccination. The receptor was derived from a man between 50 and 75 years old who received an inactivated influenza vaccine. The chain has TRBV12-5 and TRBJ2-7; D might be TRBD2 (5 bases). DNA of the CDR3: TGTGCTAGTGGTTTGGCCGGAGGCGAGCAGTACTTC. Amino acid sequence: CASGLAGGEQYF.